This T cell receptor beta chain was identified in a study of blood T cell repertoires in COVID-19. Study members were between roughly 18 and 89 years old and lived in 25 or so US regions. In the authors' workflow: Amplifying reference gene primers gave estimates of nucleated cell counts. Some clones are missing from TCRdb's copy, which holds only in-frame ones; the method was immunoSEQ multiplex PCR. That table gives V, J and clone size, and the DNA gave D and trimming. This table has approximately 210,000 clones, about 91% appearing once. Sequencing input: PBMCs or T cells enriched from blood (not recorded which). This receptor was identified in a woman in her 50s with acute COVID-19.

The CDR3 sequence is CASSRSNTEAFF. CDR3 in DNA: TGCGCCAGCAGTAGGAGTAACACTGAAGCTTTCTTT. The gene calls are TRBV10-2 and TRBJ1-1; no reliable D call. The germline V gene encodes CDR1 WSHSY and CDR2 SAAADI. V lost 5 bases, J lost 2 bases, and 6 bases lay in between. This CDR3 has 12 residues.